One and the same sample provided the 20 T cell receptor beta chains below, sequenced in a study of cytomegalovirus exposure and HLA in healthy donors. Researchers ran the PCR with 60 Vbeta and 13 Jbeta primers. Data came from immunoSEQ multiplex PCR; TCRdb stores just in-frame clones and leaves some out. This table holds approximately 120,000 clones, nearly 70% found once. Sequenced input: PBMCs. The receptors shown here come from a woman in her sixties or seventies in good health and CMV-seropositive.

The chain uses TRBV25-1 and TRBJ2-5, with TRBD2 matching over 9 bases. In germline, CDR1 is MGHDK, CDR2 SYGVNS. The ends lost 7 bases at V and 5 bases at J; junction bases unmatched: 14. This CDR3 spans 16 amino acids. This CDR3 reads CASTQQGRGGGETQYF. The CDR3 DNA reads as TGTGCCAGCACCCAACAAGGGCGGGGGGGCGGTGAGACCCAGTACTTC. Looking up the rest from reference TRBV25-1 and TRBJ2-5 gives the full variable domain: EADIYQTPRYLVIGTGKKITLECSQTMGHDKMYWYQQDPGMELHLIHYSYGVNSTEKGDLSSESTVSRIRTEHFPLTLESARPSHTSQYLCASTQQGRGGGETQYFGPGTRLLVL.

This rearrangement joins TRBV4-1 to TRBJ2-1; D gene unclear. Germline CDR1 and CDR2: MGHRA and YSYEKL. With 1 base removed from V and 8 bases from J, the gap between germline ends came to 3 bases. The CDR3 loop spans 11 amino acids. The CDR3 nucleotides are TGCGCCAGCAGCCAAGGGCATGAGCAGTTCTTC. It encodes CASSQGHEQFF.

The chain employs TRBV18 and TRBJ1-4; 12 nucleotides match TRBD1. Germline CDR1 is KGHSH and CDR2 is LQKENI. The CDR3 covers 15 residues. Trimming removed 4 bases from V and 6 bases from J; junction bases left unmatched: 3. The CDR3 reads CASSRGTGGDEKLFF. The CDR3 coding sequence is TGTGCCAGCTCACGGGGGACAGGGGGCGATGAAAAACTGTTTTTT.

The chain carries TRBV7-9 and TRBJ2-3; 9 nucleotides match TRBD2. Unmatched junction bases numbered 21, after V lost 6 bases and J lost 14 bases. The CDR3 contains 16 residues. Germline V gives CDR1 SEHNR, CDR2 FQNEAQ (reference sequence). CDR3: CASRVDLRPSGDRTYF. CDR3 in DNA: TGTGCCAGCAGAGTGGATCTGAGACCTAGCGGGGACCGAACGTATTTT. The whole variable domain, filled in from reference TRBV7-9 and TRBJ2-3, reads DTGVSQNPRHKITKRGQNVTFRCDPISEHNRLYWYRQTLGQGPEFLTYFQNEAQLEKSRLLSDRFSAERPKGSFSTLEIQRTEQGDSAMYLCASRVDLRPSGDRTYFGPGTRLTVL.

The V call is TRBV6-6, the J call TRBJ1-5; tentatively, D is TRBD1 (5 bases). V was trimmed by 6 bases and J by 6 bases, leaving 12 bases between them. Germline V CDR1 and CDR2: MNHNY, SVGAGI (reference sequence). The CDR3 extends over 13 amino acids. CDR3 DNA sequence: TGTGCCAGCAGCCCTCGGGGGGGTCAGCCCCAGCATTTT. Its protein product is CASSPRGGQPQHF.

The rearrangement uses TRBV11-3 and TRBJ2-7; TRBD1 might be the D (5 bases). V was trimmed by 2 bases and J by 9 bases, leaving 14 bases between them. The CDR3 has 13 residues. Germline V gene sequence: CDR1 SGHNT, CDR2 YENEEA. DNA for the CDR3: TGTGCCAGCAGCTTAAACGTCCAGGGTCGGCAGTACTTC. This codes for CASSLNVQGRQYF.

CDR3 sequence (DNA): TGTGCCAGCAGCTACCACTCTCCAGCGGGTGGCTACACCTTC. Translation: CASSYHSPAGGYTF. The V gene is TRBV7-2, the J gene TRBJ1-2; no clear D gene. Germline V gives CDR1 SGHTA, CDR2 FQGNSA. Trimming cost V 4 bases and J 7 bases, with 16 bases left between them. The CDR3 is 14 residues long.

This clone showed up just a few times. This chain links TRBV6-6 with TRBJ1-2; 9 bases map to TRBD1. The J segment lost 1 base and the V segment lost 5 bases, leaving 2 bases of the junction unmatched. This CDR3 contains 14 residues. Germline CDR1 and CDR2: MNHNY and SVGAGI (reference sequence). Written as DNA, the CDR3 is TGTGCCAGCAGTGGGACAGGGAGTAACTATGGCTACACCTTC. Its translation: CASSGTGSNYGYTF.

This clone showed up just a few times. This rearrangement joins TRBV5-5 to TRBJ2-5, with 7 bases lining up with TRBD2. Germline CDR1 is SGHKS and CDR2 is YYEKEE (reference sequence). The CDR3 totals 15 residues. V lost 2 bases, J lost 3 bases, and 7 bases stayed unmatched. CDR3 nucleotides: TGTGCCAGCAGCTTAAGGTTCCGGGGGGAAGAGACCCAGTACTTC. Its protein product is CASSLRFRGEETQYF.

This rearrangement joins TRBV4-1 to TRBJ1-5, with 8 bases fitting TRBD1. The CDR3 contains 17 residues. CDR1 and CDR2 from the germline V gene are MGHRA and YSYEKL. Trimming removed 1 base from V and 7 bases from J; junction bases left unmatched: 12. CDR3 sequence reads: CASSQGGGQGAMQPQHF. The CDR3 nucleotides read TGCGCCAGCAGCCAAGGCGGAGGACAGGGAGCGATGCAGCCCCAGCATTTT.

J is TRBJ2-4 and V is TRBV30, with 7 bases that match TRBD2. The germline CDR1 and CDR2 sequences are GTSNPN and SVGIG (reference sequence). This CDR3 contains 16 residues. The ends lost 0 bases at V and 7 bases at J; junction bases unmatched: 12. The CDR3 protein is CAWSVRDGGKGNIQYF. CDR3 sequence (DNA): TGTGCCTGGAGTGTACGGGACGGGGGGAAAGGTAACATTCAGTACTTC.

This rearrangement joins TRBV19 to TRBJ2-7, with 7 bases lining up with TRBD1. This CDR3 is 15 amino acids long. Trimming took 3 bases from V and 2 from J; bases not matched to a gene: 7. Per germline, CDR1 LNHDA and CDR2 SQIVND (reference sequence). The CDR3: CASSIGDQGAYEQYF. In DNA, the CDR3 is TGTGCCAGTAGTATCGGTGACCAGGGGGCCTACGAGCAGTACTTC.

Written as DNA, the CDR3 is TGTGCCAGCAGCTCAGAGCGGGGGTATGAGCAGTTCTTC. Protein product: CASSSERGYEQFF. The chain is built from TRBV7-3 and TRBJ2-1, with 8 bases lining up with TRBD2. Germline V gives CDR1 SGHTA, CDR2 FQGTGA. The CDR3 totals 13 residues. With 4 bases clipped from V and 8 bases from J, the junction kept 4 bases outside the gene matches.

The V gene is TRBV2, the J gene TRBJ1-5; D may be TRBD1 (6 bases). Germline V gene sequence: CDR1 SNHLY, CDR2 FYNNEI. Trimming pared 4 bases from V and 0 bases from J, leaving 10 bases between. The CDR3 runs 15 residues. CDR3 sequence: CASSGDTFSNQPQHF. The CDR3 region has the DNA TGTGCCAGCAGTGGGGACACTTTTAGCAATCAGCCCCAGCATTTT.

The chain combines TRBV11-2 with TRBJ2-2, with D uncertain. V lost 2 bases and J 6 bases, leaving 16 bases between the germline ends. CDR1 is SGHAT and CDR2 is FQNNGV in the germline V gene. The CDR3 sequence is 16 residues long. CDR3 DNA: TGTGCCAGCAGCTTAACGGTCGGTCTTTCCTCCGGGGAGCTGTTTTTT. Translating gives CASSLTVGLSSGELFF.

This chain uses TRBV2 with TRBJ2-3; 11 bases agree with TRBD1. The CDR3 loop spans 17 amino acids. CDR1 and CDR2 from the germline V gene are SNHLY and FYNNEI. J lost 5 bases, V lost 0 bases, and 7 bases had no gene match. The CDR3 DNA is TGTGCCAGCAGTGAAGCCTGGGACAGGGGGATGGGAGATACGCAGTATTTT. Protein product: CASSEAWDRGMGDTQYF.

The V gene is TRBV18, the J gene TRBJ2-7, with D unresolved. This CDR3 is built from 12 residues. CDR1 KGHSH and CDR2 LQKENI come from the germline V gene. Trimming took 2 bases from V and 5 from J, leaving 7 bases between them. As DNA, the CDR3 is TGTGCCAGCTCACCAGTTGACAACGAGCAGTACTTC. Its translation: CASSPVDNEQYF. Full variable domain (missing parts from reference TRBV18 and TRBJ2-7): NAGVMQNPRHLVRRRGQEARLRCSPMKGHSHVYWYRQLPEEGLKFMVYLQKENIIDESGMPKERFSAEFPKEGPSILRIQQVVRGDSAAYFCASSPVDNEQYFGPGTRLTVT.

The genes are TRBV13 and TRBJ2-7, with 9 bases that match TRBD2. The length of the CDR3 is 14 residues. Germline-derived CDR1 and CDR2 are PRHDT and FYEKMQ (reference sequence). V trimming: 5 bases; J trimming: 6 bases; junction bases outside the gene matches: 8. The CDR3 loop reads CASSLTPTSGEQYF. CDR3 coding DNA: TGTGCCAGCAGCCTCACTCCGACTAGCGGCGAGCAGTACTTC. The full variable domain, completed using reference TRBV13 and TRBJ2-7, is AAGVIQSPRHLIKEKRETATLKCYPIPRHDTVYWYQQGPGQDPQFLISFYEKMQSDKGSIPDRFSAQQFSDYHSELNMSSLELGDSALYFCASSLTPTSGEQYFGPGTRLTVT.

The rearrangement joins TRBV12-5 to TRBJ1-5; D call uncertain. This CDR3 has 13 amino acids. Germline values: CDR1 LGHNT, CDR2 FRNRAP. Trimming cost V 7 bases and J 7 bases, with 14 bases left between them. Written as DNA, the CDR3 is TGTGCTAGTGCCTCCGGGGTTGTGCAGCCCCAGCATTTT. It translates to CASASGVVQPQHF.

The rearrangement links TRBV2 to TRBJ2-5; D is perhaps TRBD2 (6 bases). Germline CDR1 is SNHLY and CDR2 is FYNNEI. The V end lost 8 bases, the J end lost 0 bases, and 7 bases lay between the germline ends. There are 12 residues in the CDR3. The CDR3 coding sequence is TGTGCCAGCCGCGGGGACCAAGAGACCCAGTACTTC. Protein: CASRGDQETQYF.